This TCR beta chain was identified during a study of control samples from healthy donors and cancer patients. V dropped 2 bases and J dropped 6 bases, with 18 bases sitting between them. The CDR3 runs 16 residues. In germline, CDR1 is MGHRA, CDR2 YSYEKL. Clones were sequenced by immunoSEQ multiplex PCR, and TCRdb holds only the in-frame ones, with some missing. Of fewer than 95,000 clones listed, roughly 91% are singletons. The genes are TRBV4-1 and TRBJ2-3; D gene unclear. This sequence originates from a man aged 25-45 years in good health. The sequencing input was blood. The CDR3 region has the DNA TGCGCCAGCAGCCAAAAGGCTCGTGAAGTCGGCGATACGCAGTATTTT. It is translated as CASSQKAREVGDTQYF.